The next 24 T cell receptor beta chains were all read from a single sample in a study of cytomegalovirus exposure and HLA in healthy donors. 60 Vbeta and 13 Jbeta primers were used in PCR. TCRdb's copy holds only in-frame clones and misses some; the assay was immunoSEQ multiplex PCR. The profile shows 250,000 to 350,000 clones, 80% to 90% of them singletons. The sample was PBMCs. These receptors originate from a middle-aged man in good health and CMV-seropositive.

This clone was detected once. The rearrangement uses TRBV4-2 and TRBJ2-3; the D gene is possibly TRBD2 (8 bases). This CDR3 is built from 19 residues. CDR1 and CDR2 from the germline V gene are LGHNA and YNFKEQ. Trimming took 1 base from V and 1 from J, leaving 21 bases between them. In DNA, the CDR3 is TGTGCCAGCAGCCAAGGGTTGGCTAGCGGGCAGGGGGGCACAGATACGCAGTATTTT. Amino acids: CASSQGLASGQGGTDTQYF.

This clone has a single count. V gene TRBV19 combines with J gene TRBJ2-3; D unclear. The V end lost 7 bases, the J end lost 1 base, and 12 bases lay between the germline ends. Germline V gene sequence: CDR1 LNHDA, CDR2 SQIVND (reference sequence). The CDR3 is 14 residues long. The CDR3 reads CASKPGRGTDTQYF. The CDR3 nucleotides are TGTGCCAGTAAACCCGGTCGAGGCACAGATACGCAGTATTTT.

CDR3 in DNA: TGTGCCAGCAGCTCCCAGGGCCAGGGATACGAGCAGTACTTC. Encoded protein: CASSSQGQGYEQYF. This sequence joins TRBV7-2 and TRBJ2-7; tentatively, D is TRBD1 (5 bases). The CDR3 loop spans 14 amino acids. V was clipped by 4 bases and J by 4 bases, with 14 bases between them. Germline V gene sequence: CDR1 SGHTA, CDR2 FQGNSA.

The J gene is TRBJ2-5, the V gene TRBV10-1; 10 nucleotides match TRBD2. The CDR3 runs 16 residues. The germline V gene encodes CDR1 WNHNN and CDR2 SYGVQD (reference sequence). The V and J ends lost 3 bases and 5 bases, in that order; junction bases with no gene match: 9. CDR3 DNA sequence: TGCGCCAGCAGTGATCCGAAGCGGGAGGGCGGCGAGACCCAGTACTTC. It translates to CASSDPKREGGETQYF.

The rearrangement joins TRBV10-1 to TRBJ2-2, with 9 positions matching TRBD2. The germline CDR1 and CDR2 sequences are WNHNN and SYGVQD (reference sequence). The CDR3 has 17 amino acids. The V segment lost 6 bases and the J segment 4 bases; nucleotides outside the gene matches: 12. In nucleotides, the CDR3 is TGCGCCAGCAGCCCTGTAAAGACTAGCGGTCTCACCGGGGAGCTGTTTTTT. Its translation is CASSPVKTSGLTGELFF.

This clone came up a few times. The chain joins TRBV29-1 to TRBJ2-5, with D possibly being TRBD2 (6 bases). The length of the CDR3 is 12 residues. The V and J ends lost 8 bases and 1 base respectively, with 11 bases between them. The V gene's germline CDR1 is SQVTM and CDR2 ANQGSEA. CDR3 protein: CSLETSQETQYF. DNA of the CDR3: TGCAGCCTCGAGACTAGCCAAGAGACCCAGTACTTC.

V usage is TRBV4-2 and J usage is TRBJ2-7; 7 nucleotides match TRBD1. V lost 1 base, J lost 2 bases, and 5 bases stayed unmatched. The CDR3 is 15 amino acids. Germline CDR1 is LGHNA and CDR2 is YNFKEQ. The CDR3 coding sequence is TGTGCCAGCAGCCAAGGACAGGGAATCCCCTACGAGCAGTACTTC. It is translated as CASSQGQGIPYEQYF.

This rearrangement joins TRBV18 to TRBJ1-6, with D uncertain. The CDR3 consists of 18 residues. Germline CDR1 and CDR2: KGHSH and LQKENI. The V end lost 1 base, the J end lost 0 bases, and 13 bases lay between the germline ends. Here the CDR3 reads CASSPLRSESSYNSPLHF. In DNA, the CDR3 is TGTGCCAGCTCACCACTGAGATCCGAGAGCTCCTATAATTCACCCCTCCACTTT.

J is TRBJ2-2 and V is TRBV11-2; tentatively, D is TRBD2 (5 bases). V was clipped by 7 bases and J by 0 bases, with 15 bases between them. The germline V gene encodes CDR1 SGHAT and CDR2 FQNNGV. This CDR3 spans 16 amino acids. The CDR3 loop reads CASKHLSGANTGELFF. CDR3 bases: TGTGCCAGCAAGCATTTGAGCGGAGCGAACACCGGGGAGCTGTTTTTT.

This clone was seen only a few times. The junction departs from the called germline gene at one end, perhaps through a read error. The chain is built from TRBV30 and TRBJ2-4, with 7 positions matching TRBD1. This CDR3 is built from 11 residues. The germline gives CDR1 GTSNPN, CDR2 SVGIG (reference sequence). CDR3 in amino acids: CAWSSSQGRHF. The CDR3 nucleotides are TGTGCCTGGAGTTCCTCACAGGGGAGACACTTC.

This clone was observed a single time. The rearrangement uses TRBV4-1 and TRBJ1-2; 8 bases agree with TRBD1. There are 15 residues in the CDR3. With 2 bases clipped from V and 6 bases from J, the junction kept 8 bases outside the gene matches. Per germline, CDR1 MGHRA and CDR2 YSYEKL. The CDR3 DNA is TGCGCCAGCAGCCAACCTACGGACAGGGCGGATGGCTACACCTTC. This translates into CASSQPTDRADGYTF.

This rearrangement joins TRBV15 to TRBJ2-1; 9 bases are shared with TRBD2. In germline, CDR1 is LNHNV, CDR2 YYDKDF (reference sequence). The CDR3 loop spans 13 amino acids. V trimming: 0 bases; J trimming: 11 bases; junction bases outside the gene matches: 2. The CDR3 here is CATSRESGRKQFF. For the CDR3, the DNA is TGTGCCACCAGCAGAGAAAGCGGGAGGAAGCAGTTCTTC.

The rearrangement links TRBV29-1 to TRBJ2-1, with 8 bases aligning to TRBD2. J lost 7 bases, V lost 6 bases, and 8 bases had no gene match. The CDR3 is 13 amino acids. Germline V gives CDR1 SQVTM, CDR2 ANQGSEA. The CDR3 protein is CSVRPLAGNEQFF. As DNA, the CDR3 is TGCAGCGTCCGCCCATTAGCGGGGAATGAGCAGTTCTTC.

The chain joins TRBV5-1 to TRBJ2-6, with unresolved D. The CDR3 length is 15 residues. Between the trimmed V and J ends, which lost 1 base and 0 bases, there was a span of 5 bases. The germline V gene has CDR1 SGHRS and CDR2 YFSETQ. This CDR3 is CASSLPSSGANVLTF. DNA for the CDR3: TGCGCCAGCAGCTTGCCCAGCTCTGGGGCCAACGTCCTGACTTTC.

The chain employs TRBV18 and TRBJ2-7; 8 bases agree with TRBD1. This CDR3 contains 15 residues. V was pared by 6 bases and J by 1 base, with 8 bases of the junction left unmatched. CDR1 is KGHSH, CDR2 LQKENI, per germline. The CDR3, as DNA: TGTGCCAGCTCTCCAGGACAGGGAACATCCTACGAGCAGTACTTC. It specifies CASSPGQGTSYEQYF.

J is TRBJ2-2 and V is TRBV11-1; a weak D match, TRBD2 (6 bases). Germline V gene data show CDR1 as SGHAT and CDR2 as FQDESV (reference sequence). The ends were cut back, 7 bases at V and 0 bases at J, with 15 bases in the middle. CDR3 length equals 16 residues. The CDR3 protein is CASTTRREANTGELFF. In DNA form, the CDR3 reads TGTGCCAGCACCACACGGCGGGAAGCGAACACCGGGGAGCTGTTTTTT.

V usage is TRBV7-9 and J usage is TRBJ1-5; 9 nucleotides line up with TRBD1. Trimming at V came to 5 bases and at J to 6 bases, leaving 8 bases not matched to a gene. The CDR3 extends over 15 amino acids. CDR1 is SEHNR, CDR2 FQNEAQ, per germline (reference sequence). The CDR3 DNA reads TGTGCCAGCAGCCGAGGACAGGGGATGGGTCAGCCCCAGCATTTT. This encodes CASSRGQGMGQPQHF.

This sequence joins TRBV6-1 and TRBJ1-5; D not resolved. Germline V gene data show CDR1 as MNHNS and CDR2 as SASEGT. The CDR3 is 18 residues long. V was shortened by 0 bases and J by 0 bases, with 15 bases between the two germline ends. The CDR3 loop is CASSEALVGYYSNQPQHF. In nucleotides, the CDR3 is TGTGCCAGCAGTGAAGCGCTTGTCGGGTATTATAGCAATCAGCCCCAGCATTTT.

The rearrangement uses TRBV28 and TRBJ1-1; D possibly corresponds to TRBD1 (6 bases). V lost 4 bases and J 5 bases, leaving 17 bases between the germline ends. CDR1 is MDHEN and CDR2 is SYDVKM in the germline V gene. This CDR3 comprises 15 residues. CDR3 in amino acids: CASSSPAGAPTEAFF. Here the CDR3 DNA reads TGTGCCAGCAGTTCCCCTGCAGGGGCGCCTACTGAAGCTTTCTTT.

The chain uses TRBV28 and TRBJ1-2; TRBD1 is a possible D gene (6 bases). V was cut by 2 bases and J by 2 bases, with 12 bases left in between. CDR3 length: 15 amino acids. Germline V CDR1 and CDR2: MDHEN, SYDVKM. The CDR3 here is CASSLVGGPNYGYTF. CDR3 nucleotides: TGTGCCAGCAGTTTAGTCGGGGGGCCCAACTATGGCTACACCTTC.

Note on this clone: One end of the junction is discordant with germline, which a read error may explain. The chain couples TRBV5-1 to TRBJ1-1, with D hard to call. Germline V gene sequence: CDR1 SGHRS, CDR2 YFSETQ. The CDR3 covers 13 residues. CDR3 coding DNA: TGCGCCGGCAGCTTGACGGCTAGGCAAGAAGCTTTCTTT. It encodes CAGSLTARQEAFF.

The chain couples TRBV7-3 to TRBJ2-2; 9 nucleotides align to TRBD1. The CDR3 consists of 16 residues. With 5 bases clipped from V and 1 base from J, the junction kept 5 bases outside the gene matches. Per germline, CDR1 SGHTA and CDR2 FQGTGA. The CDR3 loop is CASSLRDRENTGELFF. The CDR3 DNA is TGTGCCAGCAGCCTTCGGGACAGGGAGAACACCGGGGAGCTGTTTTTT.

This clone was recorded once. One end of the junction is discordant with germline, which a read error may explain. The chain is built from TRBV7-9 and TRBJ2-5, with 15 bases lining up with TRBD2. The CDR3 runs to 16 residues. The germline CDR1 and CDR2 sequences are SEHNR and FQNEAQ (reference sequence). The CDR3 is CSSSPGLAGGPETQYF. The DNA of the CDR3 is TGTTCCAGCAGCCCCGGACTAGCGGGAGGGCCGGAGACCCAGTACTTC.

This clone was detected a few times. The CDR3 DNA reads TGTGCCAGCAGCGTAGGAGGAGGAAACACCATATATTTT. This gives the protein CASSVGGGNTIYF. The chain uses TRBV9 and TRBJ1-3, with D hard to call. The CDR3 sequence is 13 residues long. Between the trimmed V and J ends, which lost 0 bases and 4 bases, there was a span of 5 bases. Germline values: CDR1 SGDLS, CDR2 YYNGEE.